The rows below give T cell receptor beta chains drawn from one sample of a study of T cell repertoires in cytomegalovirus infection. These TCRs are of unknown antigen specificity. TCRdb processed the reads anew with MiXCR; each CDR3 protein has one entry. The data contain approximately 350,000 distinct CDR3 sequences, about 32% of them singletons. The sequencing used cultured PBMCs, collected from culture after CMV antigen stimulation. The receptors were gathered from a human donor in good health (CMV status not recorded). Some clones in this sample may be carry-over from other donors' samples. Both conserved end residues are part of each CDR3. A D gene is named only where the DNA matches it firmly. Clone size is stated in some rows and not others, as once, few, many or a class when expanded.

v_call: TRBV7-3
clone_size: few
j_call: TRBJ2-3
d_call: TRBD2
cdr3_length: 14
cdr3_nt: TGTGCCAGCAGCCACGGGGGGACGGTTGATACGCAGTATTTT
cdr3_aa: CASSHGGTVDTQYF

v_call: TRBV19
clone_size: NA
j_call: TRBJ1-1
d_call: NA
cdr3_length: 12
cdr3_nt: TGTGCCAGTAACCCGCAGGGTGGCGAAGCTTTCTTT
cdr3_aa: CASNPQGGEAFF

v_call: TRBV20-1
clone_size: NA
j_call: TRBJ2-3
d_call: NA
cdr3_length: 15
cdr3_nt: TGCAGTGCTAGTCGGTCCGGGGCCTCCACAGATACGCAGTATTTT
cdr3_aa: CSASRSGASTDTQYF

v_call: TRBV6-6
clone_size: NA
j_call: TRBJ2-5
d_call: TRBD1
cdr3_length: 17
cdr3_nt: TGTGCCAGCAGCTCTAGCCCTGGCCGGGACAGGGTATCTACCCAGTACTTC
cdr3_aa: CASSSSPGRDRVSTQYF

v_call: TRBV2
clone_size: NA
j_call: TRBJ1-1
d_call: NA
cdr3_length: 16
cdr3_nt: TGTGCCAGCACCTCGGGACGGGGGGGGACGCACACTGAAGCTTTCTTT
cdr3_aa: CASTSGRGGTHTEAFF

v_call: TRBV7-9
clone_size: once
j_call: TRBJ1-6
d_call: NA
cdr3_length: 17
cdr3_nt: TGTGCCAGCAGCTTAATGGCATCCAGCTCCTATAATTCACCCCTCCACTTT
cdr3_aa: CASSLMASSSYNSPLHF

v_call: TRBV18
clone_size: NA
j_call: TRBJ2-3
d_call: NA
cdr3_length: 13
cdr3_nt: TGTGCCAGCTCGGGGACCGTAGAGGATACGCAGTATTTT
cdr3_aa: CASSGTVEDTQYF

v_call: TRBV10-3
clone_size: NA
j_call: TRBJ1-4
d_call: NA
cdr3_length: 13
cdr3_nt: TGTGCCATCAGGAGCTCACAAGGGGAAAAACTGTTTTTT
cdr3_aa: CAIRSSQGEKLFF

v_call: TRBV6-2/TRBV6-3
clone_size: NA
j_call: TRBJ2-7
d_call: NA
cdr3_length: 12
cdr3_nt: TGTGCCAGCAGTTACCCTCGGTACGAGCAGTACTTC
cdr3_aa: CASSYPRYEQYF

v_call: TRBV7-2
clone_size: NA
j_call: TRBJ2-5
d_call: NA
cdr3_length: 14
cdr3_nt: TGTGCCAGCAGCTCGGGACACGGACGGGAGACCCAGTACTTC
cdr3_aa: CASSSGHGRETQYF

v_call: TRBV6-6
clone_size: few
j_call: TRBJ2-3
d_call: NA
cdr3_length: 15
cdr3_nt: TGTGCCAGCAGTTCCATCCTGGGGGGCACAGATACGCAGTATTTT
cdr3_aa: CASSSILGGTDTQYF

v_call: TRBV20-1
clone_size: NA
j_call: TRBJ2-7
d_call: NA
cdr3_length: 11
cdr3_nt: TGCAGTGCTCCTAGTCTCTACGAGCAGTACTTC
cdr3_aa: CSAPSLYEQYF

v_call: TRBV18
clone_size: few
j_call: TRBJ1-3
d_call: NA
cdr3_length: 17
cdr3_nt: TGTGCCAGCTCACCATTTGGGACAACGAGCTCTGGAAACACCATATATTTT
cdr3_aa: CASSPFGTTSSGNTIYF

v_call: TRBV20-1
clone_size: NA
j_call: TRBJ1-3
d_call: NA
cdr3_length: 16
cdr3_nt: TGCAGTGTTCCCCCAGGATTTCTAGAATATGGAAACACCATATATTTT
cdr3_aa: CSVPPGFLEYGNTIYF

v_call: TRBV20-1
clone_size: NA
j_call: TRBJ2-1
d_call: TRBD2
cdr3_length: 14
cdr3_nt: TGCAGTGCCCCTCCTAGCGGGAGTATCCATGAGCAGTTCTTC
cdr3_aa: CSAPPSGSIHEQFF

v_call: TRBV6-4
clone_size: NA
j_call: TRBJ2-7
d_call: TRBD1
cdr3_length: 13
cdr3_nt: TGTGCCAGCAGTGAGTACAGGGGCGGCGAGCAGTACTTC
cdr3_aa: CASSEYRGGEQYF

v_call: TRBV7-9
clone_size: NA
j_call: TRBJ1-1
d_call: NA
cdr3_length: 16
cdr3_nt: TGTGCCAGCAGCTTATGGGTCGAGGCAGAGGGGGTTGGAGCTTTCTTT
cdr3_aa: CASSLWVEAEGVGAFF

v_call: TRBV7-2
clone_size: NA
j_call: TRBJ1-2
d_call: TRBD1
cdr3_length: 16
cdr3_nt: TGTGCCAGCAGCCCTGGACAGGGGGCGTTTCTTCGTGGCTACACCTTC
cdr3_aa: CASSPGQGAFLRGYTF

v_call: TRBV4-1
clone_size: NA
j_call: TRBJ2-1
d_call: NA
cdr3_length: 16
cdr3_nt: TGCGCCAGCAGCCAAATCCCCCGGATAAGACACAATGAGCAGTTCTTC
cdr3_aa: CASSQIPRIRHNEQFF

v_call: TRBV20-1
clone_size: few
j_call: TRBJ2-5
d_call: NA
cdr3_length: 12
cdr3_nt: TGCAGTGCTAGAGGGCCACGGGAGACCCAGTACTTC
cdr3_aa: CSARGPRETQYF

v_call: TRBV11-2
clone_size: few
j_call: TRBJ2-3
d_call: TRBD2
cdr3_length: 17
cdr3_nt: TGTGCCAGCAGTCGTCTAGCGGGGGTGACTGGCACAGATACGCAGTATTTT
cdr3_aa: CASSRLAGVTGTDTQYF

v_call: TRBV7-8
clone_size: NA
j_call: TRBJ2-1
d_call: NA
cdr3_length: 12
cdr3_nt: TGTGCCAGCAGCGCCGGAGCGAATGAGCAGTTCTTC
cdr3_aa: CASSAGANEQFF

v_call: TRBV2
clone_size: NA
j_call: TRBJ2-1
d_call: TRBD1
cdr3_length: 15
cdr3_nt: TGTGCCAGCAGTGACGGGACAGGGGACCTCGTTGGGAGGTTCTTC
cdr3_aa: CASSDGTGDLVGRFF

v_call: TRBV29-1
clone_size: NA
j_call: TRBJ2-1
d_call: NA
cdr3_length: 12
cdr3_nt: TGCAGCAGTACACTGCCCTCACATGAGCAGTTCTTC
cdr3_aa: CSSTLPSHEQFF

v_call: TRBV19
clone_size: NA
j_call: TRBJ1-1
d_call: TRBD1
cdr3_length: 15
cdr3_nt: TGTGCCAGTAGTGAGGAGGACAGGAGGAAGACTGAAGCTTTCTTT
cdr3_aa: CASSEEDRRKTEAFF

v_call: TRBV9
clone_size: few
j_call: TRBJ1-1
d_call: NA
cdr3_length: 15
cdr3_nt: TGTGCCAGCAGCGTAGATTCGGGGATGAACACTGAAGCTTTCTTT
cdr3_aa: CASSVDSGMNTEAFF

v_call: TRBV20-1
clone_size: NA
j_call: TRBJ1-1
d_call: NA
cdr3_length: 17
cdr3_nt: TGCAGTGCTAGAGACAGGGCGCAGGGGTCCCACACGCCTGAAGCTTTCTTT
cdr3_aa: CSARDRAQGSHTPEAFF

v_call: TRBV6-4
clone_size: NA
j_call: TRBJ2-7
d_call: NA
cdr3_length: 14
cdr3_nt: TGTGCCAGCAGTGACTGGCTAGCTCCAGGAGAGCAGTACTTC
cdr3_aa: CASSDWLAPGEQYF

v_call: TRBV6-8
clone_size: once
j_call: TRBJ2-4
d_call: NA
cdr3_length: 13
cdr3_nt: TGTGCCAGCAGTTACTCTGTGGCAGACATTCAGTACTTC
cdr3_aa: CASSYSVADIQYF

v_call: TRBV28
clone_size: many
j_call: TRBJ2-5
d_call: NA
cdr3_length: 13
cdr3_nt: TGTGCCAGCAGGGAACAGTACCAAGAGACCCAGTACTTC
cdr3_aa: CASREQYQETQYF

v_call: TRBV19
clone_size: few
j_call: TRBJ2-1
d_call: NA
cdr3_length: 13
cdr3_nt: TGTGCCAGTACCGAAGGGGTCTACAATGAGCAGTTCTTC
cdr3_aa: CASTEGVYNEQFF

v_call: TRBV12-3/TRBV12-4
clone_size: NA
j_call: TRBJ2-1
d_call: NA
cdr3_length: 11
cdr3_nt: TGTGCCAGCAGGCGGGTGGATGAGCAGTTCTTC
cdr3_aa: CASRRVDEQFF

v_call: TRBV7-2
clone_size: many
j_call: TRBJ1-5
d_call: NA
cdr3_length: 16
cdr3_nt: TGTGCCAGCAGTTTTTTCGGGTCAACAAGCAATCAGCCCCAGCATTTT
cdr3_aa: CASSFFGSTSNQPQHF

v_call: TRBV6-1
clone_size: NA
j_call: TRBJ2-1
d_call: TRBD2
cdr3_length: 14
cdr3_nt: TGTGCCAGCAGTCGGACTAGCGTAGGGAATGAGCAGTTCTTC
cdr3_aa: CASSRTSVGNEQFF

v_call: TRBV11-2
clone_size: NA
j_call: TRBJ1-2
d_call: TRBD1
cdr3_length: 19
cdr3_nt: TGTGCCAGCAGGTCAACTCGCTCCGGACAGGGAATAGGCGAGTATGGCTACACCTTC
cdr3_aa: CASRSTRSGQGIGEYGYTF

v_call: TRBV7-2
clone_size: many
j_call: TRBJ2-2
d_call: NA
cdr3_length: 13
cdr3_nt: TGTGCCAGCAGCTTACCCAACACCGGGGAGCTGTTTTTT
cdr3_aa: CASSLPNTGELFF

v_call: TRBV27
clone_size: NA
j_call: TRBJ2-1
d_call: NA
cdr3_length: 14
cdr3_nt: TGTGCCAGCAGTCCACCCCTCGACTTATACGAGCAGTTCTTC
cdr3_aa: CASSPPLDLYEQFF

v_call: TRBV25-1
clone_size: once
j_call: TRBJ2-2
d_call: TRBD1
cdr3_length: 14
cdr3_nt: TGTGCCAGCAGGGCTACAGGGGTCACCGGGGAGCTGTTTTTT
cdr3_aa: CASRATGVTGELFF

v_call: TRBV12-3/TRBV12-4
clone_size: NA
j_call: TRBJ2-7
d_call: NA
cdr3_length: 15
cdr3_nt: TGTGCCAGCAGTAGTTTATTGGCGGGTACCTACGAGCAGTACTTC
cdr3_aa: CASSSLLAGTYEQYF

v_call: TRBV27
clone_size: few
j_call: TRBJ1-5
d_call: NA
cdr3_length: 13
cdr3_nt: TGTGCCAGCAGTTTGGGCAGAAATCAGCCCCAGCATTTT
cdr3_aa: CASSLGRNQPQHF

v_call: TRBV4-1
clone_size: once
j_call: TRBJ2-1
d_call: TRBD2
cdr3_length: 16
cdr3_nt: TGCGCCAGCAGCCAAGGAACGGGAGGGCCTCGTGGTGAGCAGTTCTTC
cdr3_aa: CASSQGTGGPRGEQFF

v_call: TRBV28
clone_size: few
j_call: TRBJ2-7
d_call: TRBD2
cdr3_length: 15
cdr3_nt: TGTGCCAGCAGTGACCTGGGAGCGGGAGATCTCGAGCAGTACTTC
cdr3_aa: CASSDLGAGDLEQYF

v_call: TRBV7-2
clone_size: NA
j_call: TRBJ2-4
d_call: NA
cdr3_length: 12
cdr3_nt: TGTGCCAGCAGCTTGGGGGGAGACATTCAGTACTTC
cdr3_aa: CASSLGGDIQYF

v_call: TRBV6-5
clone_size: NA
j_call: TRBJ1-2
d_call: TRBD1
cdr3_length: 14
cdr3_nt: TGTGCCAGCAGACCGACAGGGATGGACTATGGCTACACCTTC
cdr3_aa: CASRPTGMDYGYTF

v_call: TRBV28
clone_size: NA
j_call: TRBJ2-1
d_call: NA
cdr3_length: 12
cdr3_nt: TGTGCCAGCAGTTTACAAACCAATGAGCAGTTCTTC
cdr3_aa: CASSLQTNEQFF